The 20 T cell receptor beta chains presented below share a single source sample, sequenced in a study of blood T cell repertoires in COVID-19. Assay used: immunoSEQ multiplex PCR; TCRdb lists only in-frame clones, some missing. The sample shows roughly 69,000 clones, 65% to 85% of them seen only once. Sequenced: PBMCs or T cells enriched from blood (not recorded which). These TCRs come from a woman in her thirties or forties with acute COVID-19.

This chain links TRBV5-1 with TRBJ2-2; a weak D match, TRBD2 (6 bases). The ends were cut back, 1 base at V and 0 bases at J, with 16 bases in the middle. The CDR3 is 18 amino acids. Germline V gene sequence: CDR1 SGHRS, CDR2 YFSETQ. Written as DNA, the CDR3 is TGCGCCAGCAGCTTGCAGTGGCGGGGTCGGTCGAACACCGGGGAGCTGTTTTTT. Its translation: CASSLQWRGRSNTGELFF.

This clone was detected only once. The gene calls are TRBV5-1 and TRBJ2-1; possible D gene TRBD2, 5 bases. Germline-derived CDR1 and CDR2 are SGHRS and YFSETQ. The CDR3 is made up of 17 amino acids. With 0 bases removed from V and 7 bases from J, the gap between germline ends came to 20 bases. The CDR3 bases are TGCGCCAGCAGCTTGGCCAAAGCGGTGGTCAGTCGAAATGAGCAGTTCTTC. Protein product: CASSLAKAVVSRNEQFF.

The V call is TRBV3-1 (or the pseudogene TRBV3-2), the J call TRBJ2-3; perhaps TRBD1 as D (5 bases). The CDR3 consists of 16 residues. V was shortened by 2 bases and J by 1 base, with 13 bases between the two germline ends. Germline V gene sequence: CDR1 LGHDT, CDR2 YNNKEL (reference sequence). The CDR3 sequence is CASSQNWGTGTDTQYF. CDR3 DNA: TGTGCCAGCAGCCAAAATTGGGGCACGGGCACAGATACGCAGTATTTT.

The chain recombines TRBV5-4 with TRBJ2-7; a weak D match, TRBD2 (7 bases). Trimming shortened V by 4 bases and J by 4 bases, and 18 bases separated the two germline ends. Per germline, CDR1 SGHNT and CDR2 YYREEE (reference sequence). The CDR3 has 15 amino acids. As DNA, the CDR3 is TGTGCCAGCAGCACTGGGGGCGGGAGTGTTTACGAGCAGTACTTC. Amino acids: CASSTGGGSVYEQYF. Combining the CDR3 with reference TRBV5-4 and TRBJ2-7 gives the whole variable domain ETGVTQSPTHLIKTRGQQVTLRCSSQSGHNTVSWYQQALGQGPQFIFQYYREEENGRGNFPPRFSGLQFPNYSSELNVNALELDDSALYLCASSTGGGSVYEQYFGPGTRLTVT.

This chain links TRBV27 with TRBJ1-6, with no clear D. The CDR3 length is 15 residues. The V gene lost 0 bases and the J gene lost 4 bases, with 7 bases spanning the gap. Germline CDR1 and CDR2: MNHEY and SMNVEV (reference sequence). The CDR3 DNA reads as TGTGCCAGCAGTTTATCGGCGGTTTATAATTCACCCCTCCACTTT. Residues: CASSLSAVYNSPLHF.

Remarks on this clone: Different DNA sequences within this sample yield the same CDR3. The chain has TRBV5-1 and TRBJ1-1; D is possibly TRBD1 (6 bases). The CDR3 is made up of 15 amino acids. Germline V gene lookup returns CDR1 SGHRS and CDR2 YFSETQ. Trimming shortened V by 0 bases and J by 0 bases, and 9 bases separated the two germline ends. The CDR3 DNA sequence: TGCGCCAGCAGCTTGGATAGGGGGATGAACACTGAAGCTTTCTTT. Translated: CASSLDRGMNTEAFF.

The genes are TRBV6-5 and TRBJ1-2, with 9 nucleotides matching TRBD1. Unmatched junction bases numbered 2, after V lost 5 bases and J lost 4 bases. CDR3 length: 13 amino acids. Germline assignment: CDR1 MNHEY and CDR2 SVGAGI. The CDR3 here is CASSRTGVYGYTF. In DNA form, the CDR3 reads TGTGCCAGCAGTCGGACAGGGGTCTATGGCTACACCTTC.

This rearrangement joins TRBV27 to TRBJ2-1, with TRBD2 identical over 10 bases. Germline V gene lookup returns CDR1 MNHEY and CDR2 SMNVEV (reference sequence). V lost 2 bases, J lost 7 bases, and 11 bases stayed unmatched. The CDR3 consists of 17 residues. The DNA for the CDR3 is TGTGCCAGCAGTTTAGGGGCTAGCGGGGGATTTTGGAATGAGCAGTTCTTC. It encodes CASSLGASGGFWNEQFF.

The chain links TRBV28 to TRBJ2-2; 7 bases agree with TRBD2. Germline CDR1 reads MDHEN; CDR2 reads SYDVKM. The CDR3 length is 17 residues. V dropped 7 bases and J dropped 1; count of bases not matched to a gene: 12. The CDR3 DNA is TGTGCCAGCACCAGGGTAGGGCTAGCGGAGAACACCGGGGAGCTGTTTTTT. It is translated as CASTRVGLAENTGELFF.

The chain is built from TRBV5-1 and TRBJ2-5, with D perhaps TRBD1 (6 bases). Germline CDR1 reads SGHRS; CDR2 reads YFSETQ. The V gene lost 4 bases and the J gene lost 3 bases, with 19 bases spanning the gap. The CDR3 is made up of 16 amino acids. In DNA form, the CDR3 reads TGCGCCAGCAGCCAATGGGACATAGGGGTGGAAGAGACCCAGTACTTC. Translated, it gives CASSQWDIGVEETQYF. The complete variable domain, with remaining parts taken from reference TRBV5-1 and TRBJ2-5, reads KAGVTQTPRYLIKTRGQQVTLSCSPISGHRSVSWYQQTPGQGLQFLFEYFSETQRNKGNFPGRFSGRQFSNSRSEMNVSTLELGDSALYLCASSQWDIGVEETQYFGPGTRLLVL.

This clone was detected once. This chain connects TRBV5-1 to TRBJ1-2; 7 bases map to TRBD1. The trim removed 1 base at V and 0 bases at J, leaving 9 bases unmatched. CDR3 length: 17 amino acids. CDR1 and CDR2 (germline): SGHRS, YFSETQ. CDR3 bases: TGCGCCAGCAGCTTGAGACAGGGCGAAACTACTAACTATGGCTACACCTTC. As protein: CASSLRQGETTNYGYTF.

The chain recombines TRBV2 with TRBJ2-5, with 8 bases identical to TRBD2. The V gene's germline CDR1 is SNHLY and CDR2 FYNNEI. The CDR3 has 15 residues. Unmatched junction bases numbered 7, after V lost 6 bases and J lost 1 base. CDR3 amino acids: CASRDQRGRQETQYF. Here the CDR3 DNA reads TGTGCCAGCAGAGACCAGCGGGGGCGCCAAGAGACCCAGTACTTC.

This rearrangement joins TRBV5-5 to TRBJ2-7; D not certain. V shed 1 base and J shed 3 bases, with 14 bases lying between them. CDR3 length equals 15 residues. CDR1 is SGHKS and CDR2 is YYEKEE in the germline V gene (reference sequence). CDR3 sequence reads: CASSLSPSGIYEQYV. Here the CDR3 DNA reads TGTGCCAGCAGCTTGTCACCGTCGGGTATCTACGAGCAGTACGTC.

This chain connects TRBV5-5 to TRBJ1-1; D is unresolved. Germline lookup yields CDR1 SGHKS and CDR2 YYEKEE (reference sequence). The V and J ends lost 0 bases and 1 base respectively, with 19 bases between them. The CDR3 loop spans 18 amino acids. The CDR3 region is CASSLGVPGYGRNTEAFF. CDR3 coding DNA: TGTGCCAGCAGCTTGGGGGTCCCGGGTTACGGTAGGAACACTGAAGCTTTCTTT.

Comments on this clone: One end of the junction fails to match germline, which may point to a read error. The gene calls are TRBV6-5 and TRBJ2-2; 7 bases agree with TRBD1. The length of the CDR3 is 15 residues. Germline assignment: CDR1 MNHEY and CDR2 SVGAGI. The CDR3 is CASSHSTGMGRELFF. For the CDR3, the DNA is TGTGCCAGCAGTCACTCGACAGGGATGGGGCGGGAGCTGTTTTTT.

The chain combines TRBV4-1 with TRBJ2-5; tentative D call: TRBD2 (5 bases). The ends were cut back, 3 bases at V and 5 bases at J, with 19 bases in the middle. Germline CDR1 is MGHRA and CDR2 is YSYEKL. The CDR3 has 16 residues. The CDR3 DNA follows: TGCGCCAGCAGCCATCCCACCCGGAGTAGCGAGGAGACCCAGTACTTC. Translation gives CASSHPTRSSEETQYF.

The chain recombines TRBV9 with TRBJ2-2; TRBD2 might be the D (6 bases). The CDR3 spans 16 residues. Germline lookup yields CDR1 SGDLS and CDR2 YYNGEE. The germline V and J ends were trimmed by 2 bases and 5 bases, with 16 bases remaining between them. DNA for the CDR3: TGTGCCAGCAGCGTTCTCTCGGGACTTCCAACCGGGGAGCTGTTTTTT. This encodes CASSVLSGLPTGELFF. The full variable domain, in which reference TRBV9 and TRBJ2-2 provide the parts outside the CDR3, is DSGVTQTPKHLITATGQRVTLRCSPRSGDLSVYWYQQSLDQGLQFLIQYYNGEERAKGNILERFSAQQFPDLHSELNLSSLELGDSALYFCASSVLSGLPTGELFFGEGSRLTVL.

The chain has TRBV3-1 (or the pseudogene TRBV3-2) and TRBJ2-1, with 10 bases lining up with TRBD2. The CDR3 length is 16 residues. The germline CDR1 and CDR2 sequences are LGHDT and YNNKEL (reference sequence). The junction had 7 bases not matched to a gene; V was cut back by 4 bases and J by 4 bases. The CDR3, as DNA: TGTGCCAGCAGCCGCCCCCTAGCGGGGGAATACAATGAGCAGTTCTTC. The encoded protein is CASSRPLAGEYNEQFF.

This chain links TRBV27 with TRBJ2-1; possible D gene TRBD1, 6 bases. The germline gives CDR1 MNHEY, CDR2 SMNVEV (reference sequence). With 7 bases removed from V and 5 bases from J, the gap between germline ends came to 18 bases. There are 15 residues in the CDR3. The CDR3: CASNTAEGQHNEQFF. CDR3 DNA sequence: TGTGCCAGCAATACAGCCGAGGGACAACACAATGAGCAGTTCTTC.

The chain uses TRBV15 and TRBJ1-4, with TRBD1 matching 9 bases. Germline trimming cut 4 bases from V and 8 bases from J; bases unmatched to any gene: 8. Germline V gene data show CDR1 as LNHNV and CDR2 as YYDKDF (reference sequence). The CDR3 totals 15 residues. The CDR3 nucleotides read TGTGCCACCAGCAAGCGGGGACAGGGTGAGGAAAAACTGTTTTTT. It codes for CATSKRGQGEEKLFF.